This TCR beta chain was sequenced during a study of blood T cell repertoires in COVID-19. Study in general: Whether acute or convalescent, the COVID-19 samples came from the United States, Italy and Spain. Sample material is recorded as cDNA or gDNA derived from T cells, B-cell-depleted T cells, or PBMCs.

Per the authors' pipeline: Scientists estimated how many nucleated cells there were by amplifying reference gene primers. Measured with immunoSEQ multiplex PCR; TCRdb has only the in-frame clones, and not every one. Clone size and V and J calls were adopted from that table, with D and trimming inferred from the DNA. This table has 110,000 to 150,000 clones, 80% to 90% appearing once. CDR3 size: 15 residues. The V segment lost 0 bases and the J segment 7 bases; nucleotides outside the gene matches: 7. Germline loops: CDR1 MNHEY, CDR2 SVGAGI. The sample taken for sequencing was peripheral blood. The TCR was taken from a woman aged 45-65 years with acute or convalescent COVID-19. This chain uses TRBV6-5 with TRBJ1-1; TRBD1 matches 8 bases. CDR3 DNA sequence: TGTGCCAGCAGTTACTCGATAGGACAGGGACGTGAAGCTTTCTTT. As protein: CASSYSIGQGREAFF.